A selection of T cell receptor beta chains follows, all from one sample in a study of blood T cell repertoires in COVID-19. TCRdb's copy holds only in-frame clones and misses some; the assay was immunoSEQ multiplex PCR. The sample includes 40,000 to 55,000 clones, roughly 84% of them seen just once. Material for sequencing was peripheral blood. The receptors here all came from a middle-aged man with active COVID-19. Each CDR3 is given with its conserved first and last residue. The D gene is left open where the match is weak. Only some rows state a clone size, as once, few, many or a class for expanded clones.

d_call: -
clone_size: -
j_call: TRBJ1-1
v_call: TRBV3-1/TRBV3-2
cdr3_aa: CASSPKAGIFGGTEAFF
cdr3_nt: TGTGCCAGCAGCCCCAAGGCAGGGATTTTCGGGGGCACTGAAGCTTTCTTT

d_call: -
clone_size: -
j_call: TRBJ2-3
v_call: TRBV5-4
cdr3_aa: CASSLTSSTDTQYF
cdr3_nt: TGTGCCAGCAGCTTGACTAGCAGCACAGATACGCAGTATTTT

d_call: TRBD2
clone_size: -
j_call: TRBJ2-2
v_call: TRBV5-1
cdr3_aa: CASSLNSLSGGGNTGELFF
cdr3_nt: TGCGCCAGCAGCTTGAATTCTCTCTCTGGCGGGGGTAACACCGGGGAGCTGTTTTTT

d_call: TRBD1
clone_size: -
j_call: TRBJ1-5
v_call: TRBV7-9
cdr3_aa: CASSLQGANQPQHF
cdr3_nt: TGTGCCAGCAGTTTGCAGGGGGCCAATCAGCCCCAGCATTTT

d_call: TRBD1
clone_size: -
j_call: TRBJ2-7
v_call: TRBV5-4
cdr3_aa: CASSLLRGKGEQYF
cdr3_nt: TGTGCCAGCAGCTTACTCAGGGGGAAAGGCGAGCAGTACTTC

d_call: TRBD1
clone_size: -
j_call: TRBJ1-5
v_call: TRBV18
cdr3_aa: CASSSGTTGEERLTQHF
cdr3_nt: TGTGCCAGCTCATCGGGAACGACAGGGGAGGAGAGGTTAACCCAGCATTTT

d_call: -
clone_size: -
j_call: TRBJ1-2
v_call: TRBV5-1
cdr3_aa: CASSLAGSSYTF
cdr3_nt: TGCGCCAGCAGCTTGGCCGGGTCTAGCTACACCTTC

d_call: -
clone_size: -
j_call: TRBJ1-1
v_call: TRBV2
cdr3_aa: CASRYSTEAFF
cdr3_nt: TGTGCCAGCAGGTATAGTACTGAAGCTTTCTTT

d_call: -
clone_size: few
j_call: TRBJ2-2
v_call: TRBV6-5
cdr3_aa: CASSYTGSDTGELFF
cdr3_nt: TGTGCCAGCAGTTACACCGGGTCCGACACCGGGGAGCTGTTTTTT

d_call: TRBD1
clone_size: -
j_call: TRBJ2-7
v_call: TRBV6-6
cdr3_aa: CASSYPGTGGDEQYF
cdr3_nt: TGTGCCAGCAGTTACCCGGGGACAGGGGGCGACGAGCAGTACTTC

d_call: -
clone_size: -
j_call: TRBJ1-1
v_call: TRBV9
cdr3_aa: CASSPRTAEAFF
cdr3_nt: TGTGCCAGCAGCCCGCGGACAGCTGAAGCTTTCTTT

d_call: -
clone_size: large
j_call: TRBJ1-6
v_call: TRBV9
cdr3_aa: CASSGGGTGSPLHF
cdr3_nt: TGTGCCAGCAGCGGTGGGGGGACGGGTTCACCCCTCCACTTT

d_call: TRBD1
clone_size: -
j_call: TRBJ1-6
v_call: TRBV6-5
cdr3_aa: CASSYGTGRWEPLHF
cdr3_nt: TGTGCCAGCAGTTACGGGACAGGTCGATGGGAACCCCTCCACTTT

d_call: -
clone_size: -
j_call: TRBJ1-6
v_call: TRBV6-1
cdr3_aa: CASSEVGGANSPLHF
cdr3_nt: TGTGCCAGCAGTGAAGTCGGTGGGGCAAATTCACCCCTCCACTTT